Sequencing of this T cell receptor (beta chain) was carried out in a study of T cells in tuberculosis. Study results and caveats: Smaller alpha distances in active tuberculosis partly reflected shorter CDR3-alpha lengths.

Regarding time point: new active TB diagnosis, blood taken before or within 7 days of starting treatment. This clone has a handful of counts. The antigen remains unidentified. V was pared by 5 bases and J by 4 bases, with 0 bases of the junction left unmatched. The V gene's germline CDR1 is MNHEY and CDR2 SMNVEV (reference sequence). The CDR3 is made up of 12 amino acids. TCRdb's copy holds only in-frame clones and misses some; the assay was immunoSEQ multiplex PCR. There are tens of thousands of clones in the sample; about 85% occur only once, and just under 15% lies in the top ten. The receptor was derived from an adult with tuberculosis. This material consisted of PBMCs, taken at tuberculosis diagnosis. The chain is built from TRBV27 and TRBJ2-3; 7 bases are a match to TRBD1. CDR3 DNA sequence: TGTGCCAGCAGTCAGGGGGCAGATACGCAGTATTTT. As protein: CASSQGADTQYF.